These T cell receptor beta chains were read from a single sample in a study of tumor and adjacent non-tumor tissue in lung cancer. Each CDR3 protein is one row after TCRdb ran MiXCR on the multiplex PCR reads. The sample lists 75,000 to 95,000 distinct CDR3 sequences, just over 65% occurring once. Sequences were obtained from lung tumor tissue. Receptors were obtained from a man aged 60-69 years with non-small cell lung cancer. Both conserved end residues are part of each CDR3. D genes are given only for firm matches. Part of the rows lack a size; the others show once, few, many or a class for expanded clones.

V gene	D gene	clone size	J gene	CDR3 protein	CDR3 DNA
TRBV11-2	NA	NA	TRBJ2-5	CVNSLGGSIQETQYF	TGTGTCAACAGCTTAGGAGGGTCGATACAAGAGACCCAGTACTTC
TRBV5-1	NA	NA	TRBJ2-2	CASSLENRERTWELFF	TGCGCCAGCAGCTTGGAAAACAGGGAAAGGACCTGGGAGCTGTTTTTT
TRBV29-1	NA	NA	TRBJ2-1	CSVEDLTGESYNEQFF	TGCAGTGTTGAAGACTTAACGGGAGAATCCTACAATGAGCAGTTCTTC
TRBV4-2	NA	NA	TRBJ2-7	CASSQGEGASSYEQYF	TGTGCCAGCAGCCAAGGAGAGGGCGCGAGCTCCTACGAGCAGTACTTC
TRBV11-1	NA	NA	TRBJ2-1	CAGSEQCRNEQFF	TGTGCCGGCAGCGAACAGTGCCGCAATGAACAGTTCTTC
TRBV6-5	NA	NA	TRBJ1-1	CASSYLGNTVTFF	TGTGCCAGCAGTTACCTGGGGAACACTGTAACTTTCTTT
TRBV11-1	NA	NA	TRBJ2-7	CASSFPGGAYDQHF	TGTGCCAGCAGTTTTCCCGGCGGCGCCTACGATCAGCACTTC
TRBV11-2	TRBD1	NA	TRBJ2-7	CARNPSATGGYYKQYF	TGTGCCAGGAACCCGTCCGCGACAGGGGGCTACTACAAGCAGTACTTC
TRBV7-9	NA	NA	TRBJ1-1	CASSSRMNTETFF	TGTGCCAGCAGCTCTCGTATGAACACTGAAACCTTCTTT
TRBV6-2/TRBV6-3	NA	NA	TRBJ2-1	CTSSFWDNEQFF	TGTACCAGCAGTTTCTGGGATAATGAGCAGTTCTTC
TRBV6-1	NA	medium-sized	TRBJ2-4	CASSEQVRVAKNIQYF	TGTGCCAGCAGTGAACAGGTCAGGGTAGCCAAAAACATTCAGTACTTC
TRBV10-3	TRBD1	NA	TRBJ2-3	CGIGQGSDTQYF	TGTGGCATCGGACAGGGATCAGATACGCAGTATTTT
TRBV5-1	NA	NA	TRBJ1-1	CASSLAGPGRNTEAFF	TGCGCCAGCAGCTTGGCTGGCCCAGGGAGGAACACTGAAGCTTTCTTT
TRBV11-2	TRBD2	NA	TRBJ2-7	CASSSRDYPGEQYF	TGTGCCAGCAGTTCCCGGGACTACCCTGGGGAGCAGTACTTC
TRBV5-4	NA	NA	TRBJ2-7	CASIRDRGPYEQYF	TGTGCCAGCATTCGAGACAGAGGCCCCTACGAGCAGTACTTC
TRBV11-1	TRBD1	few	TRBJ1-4	CTSSHTRQGKDEKLFF	TGCACCAGCAGCCACACTCGACAGGGGAAGGATGAAAAACTGTTTTTT
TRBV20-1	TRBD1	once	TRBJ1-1	CSARDPRQGADVYTEAFF	TGCAGTGCTAGAGACCCAAGACAGGGGGCGGATGTGTACACTGAAGCTTTCTTT
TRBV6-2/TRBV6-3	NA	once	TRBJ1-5	CASSRGGLSNKSQHF	TGTGCCAGCAGTCGCGGGGGGCTTAGCAATAAGTCCCAGCATTTT
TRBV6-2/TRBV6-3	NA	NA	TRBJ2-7	CASRGLQVSHYKQYF	TGTGCCAGCAGGGGATTACAGGTTTCCCACTACAAGCAGTACTTC
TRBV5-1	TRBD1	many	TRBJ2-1	CASSAAADRGFYFF	TGCGCCAGCAGCGCCGCCGCGGACAGGGGGTTTTATTTCTTC
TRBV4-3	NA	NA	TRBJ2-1	CAGSQERQDPYNEQFF	TGCGCCGGCAGCCAAGAGAGACAGGACCCCTACAATGAGCAGTTCTTC
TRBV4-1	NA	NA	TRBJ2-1	CASHQVLDPRGYNEQFF	TGCGCCAGCCACCAAGTCCTCGACCCGAGAGGATACAATGAGCAGTTCTTC
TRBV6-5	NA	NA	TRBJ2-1	CASRIRRVYFNKQFF	TGTGCCAGTAGGATTAGACGGGTCTACTTCAATAAGCAGTTCTTC
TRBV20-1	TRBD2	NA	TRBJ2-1	CGISGSGLAGAYNEQFF	TGCGGTATTAGTGGCTCCGGACTAGCGGGGGCCTACAATGAGCAGTTCTTC
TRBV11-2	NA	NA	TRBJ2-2	CVSSPRVANTGELFF	TGTGTCAGCAGCCCTCGTGTCGCGAACACCGGGGAACTGTTTTTT
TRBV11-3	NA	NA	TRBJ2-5	CAGSLDFSTTHYF	TGTGCCGGCAGCTTAGACTTTTCAACAACCCATTACTTC
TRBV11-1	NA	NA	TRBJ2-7	CASNFTGGAYEQYF	TGTGCCAGCAACTTCACCGGCGGCGCCTACGAGCAGTACTTC
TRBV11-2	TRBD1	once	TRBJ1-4	CASSFQGAGELFF	TGTGCCAGCAGCTTTCAGGGGGCCGGAGAACTGTTTTTT
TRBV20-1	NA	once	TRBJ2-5	CSARGGRGQESQYF	TGCAGTGCTAGAGGGGGTCGCGGCCAAGAGAGCCAGTACTTC
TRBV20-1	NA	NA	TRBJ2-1	CSARGSADYEQFF	TGCAGTGCTAGGGGCTCGGCCGACTATGAGCAGTTCTTC
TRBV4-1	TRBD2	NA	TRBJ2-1	CSSIQDGPWDYNEQSF	TGCTCCAGCATCCAAGACGGGCCCTGGGACTACAATGAGCAGTCCTTC
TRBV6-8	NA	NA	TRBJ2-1	CARSLTRQESKQFF	TGTGCCAGGAGCCTAACTCGCCAGGAGTCCAAGCAGTTCTTC
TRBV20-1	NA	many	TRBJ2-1	CSARGYNEQFF	TGCAGTGCTAGAGGCTACAATGAGCAGTTCTTC
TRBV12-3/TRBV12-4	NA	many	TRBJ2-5	CASRVSKTQYF	TGTGCCAGCAGGGTTTCGAAGACCCAGTACTTC
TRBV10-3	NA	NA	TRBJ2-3	CAITESPQGWDTQYF	TGTGCCATCACTGAGTCTCCACAGGGATGGGATACGCAGTATTTT
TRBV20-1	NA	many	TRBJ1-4	CSASPSGTSPGEKLFF	TGCAGTGCTAGCCCTTCCGGGACATCGCCTGGTGAAAAACTGTTTTTT
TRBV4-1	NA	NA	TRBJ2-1	CASSQVMGESYNEQFF	TGCGCCAGCAGCCAAGTCATGGGGGAGTCCTACAATGAGCAGTTCTTC
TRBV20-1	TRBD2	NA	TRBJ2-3	CSARVAQRGPTDTQYF	TGCAGTGCTAGAGTGGCTCAGCGGGGGCCCACAGATACGCAATATTTT
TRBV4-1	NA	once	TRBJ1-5	CVSSQEESRNRPQHF	TGCGTCAGCAGCCAAGAGGAGTCCCGGAATCGGCCCCAGCATTTT
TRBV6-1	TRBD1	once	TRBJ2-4	CDSRGTGVGNIQYF	TGTGACAGCAGGGGGACAGGGGTTGGAAATATTCAGTACTTC
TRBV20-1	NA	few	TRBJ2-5	CSAIIRGSVQETQYF	TGCAGTGCTATAATTAGGGGTAGCGTCCAAGAGACCCAGTACTTC
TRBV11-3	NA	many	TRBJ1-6	CASSKGRIAPNNSPLHF	TGTGCCAGCAGCAAAGGGCGAATCGCCCCGAATAATTCACCCCTCCACTTT
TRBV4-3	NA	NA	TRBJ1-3	CASSILGAGNTIYF	TGCGCCAGCAGCATACTGGGAGCTGGAAACACCATATATTTT
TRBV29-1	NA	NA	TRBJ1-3	CSVSGVGNTIYF	TGCAGCGTTTCAGGGGTTGGAAATACCATATATTTT
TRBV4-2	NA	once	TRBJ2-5	CASSQETGSMETHYF	TGTGCCAGCAGCCAAGAAACGGGATCGATGGAGACCCATTACTTC
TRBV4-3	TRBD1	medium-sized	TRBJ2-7	CASSQGRPGGFYEQYF	TGCGCCAGCAGCCAAGGGAGACCAGGGGGCTTCTACGAGCAGTACTTC
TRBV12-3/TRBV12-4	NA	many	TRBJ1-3	CASSPQGSGNTIYF	TGTGCCAGCAGTCCACAGGGCTCTGGAAACACCATATATTTT
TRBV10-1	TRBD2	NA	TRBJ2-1	CASSYGQAGVYNEQFF	TGCGCCAGCAGTTATGGACAAGCGGGGGTTTACAATGAGCAGTTCTTC
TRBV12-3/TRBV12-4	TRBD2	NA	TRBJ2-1	CASSLSREGNEQFF	TGTGCCAGCAGTTTATCGCGGGAGGGCAATGAGCAGTTCTTC
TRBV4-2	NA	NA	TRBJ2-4	CASNQAQASGSLAKNIQYF	TGTGCTAGCAACCAAGCGCAGGCTAGTGGATCGTTAGCCAAAAACATTCAGTACTTC
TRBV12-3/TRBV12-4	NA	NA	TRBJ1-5	CAITTGFNEPQHF	TGTGCCATCACGACAGGCTTCAATGAGCCCCAGCATTTT
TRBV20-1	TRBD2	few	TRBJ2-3	CSVSGSGRGADTQYF	TGCAGTGTTAGCGGCAGCGGGAGGGGCGCAGATACGCAGTATTTT
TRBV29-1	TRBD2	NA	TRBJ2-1	CGGTGRGLQYYNEQFF	TGCGGAGGGACCGGGAGGGGTTTACAGTACTACAATGAGCAGTTCTTT
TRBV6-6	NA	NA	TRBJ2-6	CASSLPPSEANVLTF	TGTGCCAGCAGCCTCCCGCCTTCCGAGGCCAACGTCCTGACTTTC
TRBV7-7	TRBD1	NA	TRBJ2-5	CASSQDRGGETQYF	TGTGCTAGCAGCCAGGACAGGGGTGGTGAGACCCAGTACTTC
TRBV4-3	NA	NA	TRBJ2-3	CASSQELDVSTDTQCF	TGCGCCAGCAGCCAAGAACTAGACGTGAGCACAGATACGCAGTGTTTT
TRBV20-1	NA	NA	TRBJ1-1	CSARAEGIAFLNTEAFF	TGCAGTGCTAGAGCTGAGGGGATCGCGTTCTTGAACACTGAAGCTTTCTTT
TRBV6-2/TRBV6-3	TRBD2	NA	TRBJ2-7	CASILRTSGTSSYEQYF	TGTGCCAGCATCTTAAGGACTAGCGGGACGAGCTCCTACGAGCAGTACTTC
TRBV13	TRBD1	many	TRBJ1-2	CASSVGQAGYTF	TGTGCCAGCAGCGTCGGACAGGCAGGCTACACCTTC